This TCR beta chain was captured in a study of spatial heterogeneity in lung cancer. Time point reported: sample taken at primary tumor resection. No cell sorting; template was whole RNA from tumor, lung tissue or PBMC. Sample share makes this clonotype medium-sized. V shed 5 bases and J shed 7 bases, with 9 bases lying between them. The length of the CDR3 is 11 residues. Germline V gene sequence: CDR1 MDHEN, CDR2 SYDVKM. TCRdb fed the 5' RACE reads into MiXCR, producing one record per CDR3 protein. The sample has about 2,900 distinct CDR3 sequences; 17% are singletons. The starting material was normal lung tissue next to the tumor, obtained at surgery. This TCR was sampled from a female donor with early-stage non-small cell lung cancer. The chain carries TRBV28 and TRBJ2-7; perhaps TRBD2 as D (5 bases). The CDR3 sequence is CASSDGEEQYF. DNA for the CDR3: TGTGCCAGCAGTGACGGGGAGGAGCAGTACTTC.